The 7 T cell receptor beta chains in this list originate from one sample, sequenced in a study of blood T cell repertoires in COVID-19. Assay: immunoSEQ multiplex PCR; the TCRdb copy retains only in-frame clones and omits some. The sample has 200,000 or so clones, 85% seen once. Material for sequencing was peripheral blood. The source is a man between 60 and 70 years old with COVID-19, enrolled during active disease.

CDR3 region: CASSRTGINQPQHF. CDR3 DNA sequence: TGTGCCAGCAGTCGGACAGGGATCAATCAGCCCCAGCATTTT. V usage is TRBV27 and J usage is TRBJ1-5; 8 bases map to TRBD1. The germline V gene encodes CDR1 MNHEY and CDR2 SMNVEV (reference sequence). The trim removed 5 bases at V and 3 bases at J, leaving 3 bases unmatched. The CDR3 has 14 amino acids.

The V gene is TRBV15, the J gene TRBJ1-4; D not certain. V was pared by 0 bases and J by 3 bases, with 11 bases between. From germline, CDR1 is LNHNV and CDR2 YYDKDF (reference sequence). This CDR3 is built from 16 residues. CDR3 DNA: TGTGCCACCAGCAGAGATAGAAGCAGGTCTAATGAAAAACTGTTTTTT. It translates to CATSRDRSRSNEKLFF.

This clone came up a few times. V is TRBV5-1 and J is TRBJ2-3, with TRBD2 identical over 8 bases. V shed 6 bases and J 6 bases; nucleotides not matched to a gene: 9. The CDR3 runs 14 residues. Looked up from germline, CDR1 is SGHRS and CDR2 is YFSETQ. The CDR3: CASKTAGARDTQYF. The CDR3 coding sequence is TGCGCCAGCAAAACAGCGGGAGCGAGGGATACGCAGTATTTT. Using reference TRBV5-1 and TRBJ2-3 for the parts outside the CDR3, the full variable domain is KAGVTQTPRYLIKTRGQQVTLSCSPISGHRSVSWYQQTPGQGLQFLFEYFSETQRNKGNFPGRFSGRQFSNSRSEMNVSTLELGDSALYLCASKTAGARDTQYFGPGTRLTVL.

The chain combines TRBV10-3 with TRBJ2-5, with a tentative D call TRBD2 (6 bases). V was trimmed by 6 bases and J by 5 bases, leaving 22 bases between them. This CDR3 is built from 16 residues. CDR1 ENHRY and CDR2 SYGVKD come from the germline V gene. Here the CDR3 reads CAISLARTANGETQYF. In DNA form, the CDR3 reads TGTGCCATCAGCCTAGCGCGAACCGCAAACGGGGAGACCCAGTACTTC.

In DNA, the CDR3 is TGTGCCAGCAGCTTACACGCACAGCCAAACACTGAAGCTTTCTTT. Its translation: CASSLHAQPNTEAFF. J is TRBJ1-1 and V is TRBV7-9; D is unclear. The germline V and J ends were trimmed by 2 bases and 2 bases, with 12 bases remaining between them. The CDR3 contains 15 residues. Germline V gene data show CDR1 as SEHNR and CDR2 as FQNEAQ (reference sequence).

V and J are TRBV11-2 and TRBJ2-1; 9 bases line up with TRBD2. Germline lookup yields CDR1 SGHAT and CDR2 FQNNGV. Trimming removed 1 base from V and 8 bases from J; junction bases left unmatched: 12. The CDR3 has 17 residues. DNA of the CDR3: TGTGCCAGCAGCTTAGTGTTCAGTAGCGGGAGTTTGGATGAGCAGTTCTTC. Translation: CASSLVFSSGSLDEQFF.

The chain combines TRBV28 with TRBJ1-6; a possible D gene is TRBD1 (6 bases). CDR3 length: 13 amino acids. V was cut by 6 bases and J by 8 bases, with 11 bases left in between. Germline CDR1 and CDR2: MDHEN and SYDVKM. The CDR3 sequence: CASRSGDYSPLHF. The CDR3 DNA follows: TGTGCCAGCAGATCAGGGGATTATTCACCCCTCCACTTT.